This passage covers 32 T cell receptor beta chains from one sample sequenced in a study of T cell responses to AZD1222 COVID-19 vaccine. Libraries were prepared by immunoSEQ multiplex PCR; TCRdb keeps only in-frame clonotypes and omits some of them. Among some 140,000 clones listed, nearly 95% were seen once. Sample: peripheral blood, taken on day 0 of AZD1222 vaccination. These receptors were collected from an adult in good health.

This chain joins TRBV30 and TRBJ2-5; 7 nucleotides line up with TRBD1. The CDR3 runs 12 residues. J gave up 5 bases and V 5 bases, and 5 bases lay outside the gene matches. Germline V lookup: CDR1 GTSNPN, CDR2 SVGIG (reference sequence). Here the CDR3 reads CAWEQGLETQYF. For the CDR3, the DNA is TGTGCCTGGGAACAGGGGCTGGAGACCCAGTACTTC.

V gene TRBV18 combines with J gene TRBJ1-1; D unclear. Germline V gene data show CDR1 as KGHSH and CDR2 as LQKENI. The CDR3 has 15 residues. V was trimmed by 4 bases and J by 0 bases, leaving 12 bases between them. The CDR3 region is CASSQAQLLNTEAFF. In DNA form, the CDR3 reads TGTGCCAGCTCACAGGCGCAGCTTTTGAACACTGAAGCTTTCTTT.

The V and J genes are TRBV6-5 and TRBJ2-1, with TRBD2 matching 12 bases. CDR3 length: 16 amino acids. Germline V lookup: CDR1 MNHEY, CDR2 SVGAGI. The V gene end was trimmed by 2 bases and the J gene end by 4 bases; junction bases not matched to a gene: 3. The CDR3: CASSYGLAGGYNEQFF. CDR3 coding DNA: TGTGCCAGCAGTTACGGGCTAGCGGGGGGGTACAATGAGCAGTTCTTC.

V and J are TRBV4-2 and TRBJ2-5, with a weak D call TRBD2 (6 bases). The CDR3 contains 14 residues. The germline V gene encodes CDR1 LGHNA and CDR2 YNFKEQ. Trimming shortened V by 5 bases and J by 5 bases, and 15 bases separated the two germline ends. The CDR3, as DNA: TGTGCCAGCAGCACCGGACGGGGAGGCGAGACCCAGTACTTC. Translated, it gives CASSTGRGGETQYF.

The chain combines TRBV11-2 with TRBJ2-1; D may be TRBD2 (6 bases). The V and J ends lost 4 bases and 4 bases respectively, with 17 bases between them. CDR3 length: 16 amino acids. Germline CDR1 reads SGHAT; CDR2 reads FQNNGV. CDR3 residues: CASSSNGSPRYNEQFF. The DNA of the CDR3 is TGTGCCAGCAGCTCTAACGGGAGTCCCCGATACAATGAGCAGTTCTTC. Drawing the rest from reference TRBV11-2 and TRBJ2-1, the complete variable domain is EAGVAQSPRYKIIEKRQSVAFWCNPISGHATLYWYQQILGQGPKLLIQFQNNGVVDDSQLPKDRFSAERLKGVDSTLKIQPAKLEDSAVYLCASSSNGSPRYNEQFFGPGTRLTVL.

The chain has TRBV5-1 and TRBJ1-1; 7 bases line up with TRBD1. The CDR3 totals 14 residues. V lost 4 bases and J lost 5; bases outside the gene matches: 8. Germline CDR1 is SGHRS and CDR2 is YFSETQ. CDR3 region: CASSPDTGETEAFF. CDR3 nucleotide sequence: TGCGCCAGCAGCCCGGATACAGGGGAAACTGAAGCTTTCTTT.

The rearrangement uses TRBV6-1 and TRBJ1-5, with no clear D. Between the trimmed V and J ends, which lost 0 bases and 5 bases, there was a span of 14 bases. CDR3 size: 16 residues. From germline, CDR1 is MNHNS and CDR2 SASEGT. The CDR3 DNA reads TGTGCCAGCAGTGAAGCCCCGGGGTCTGCGGATCAGCCCCAGCATTTT. Protein product: CASSEAPGSADQPQHF.

J is TRBJ1-2 and V is TRBV11-2, with D possibly being TRBD1 (6 bases). The CDR3 is 13 residues long. The germline V and J ends were trimmed by 4 bases and 8 bases, with 14 bases remaining between them. Germline V lookup: CDR1 SGHAT, CDR2 FQNNGV. CDR3 in amino acids: CASSSTGFEGYTF. DNA of the CDR3: TGTGCCAGCAGCTCAACAGGGTTCGAGGGCTACACCTTC.

The J gene is TRBJ2-7, the V gene TRBV11-2; 7 bases are a match to TRBD1. Germline CDR1 reads SGHAT; CDR2 reads FQNNGV. The CDR3 consists of 14 residues. J was trimmed by 4 bases and V by 5 bases; bases with no gene match: 8. CDR3 region: CASSPTGDLYEQYF. CDR3 bases: TGTGCCAGCAGCCCAACAGGGGACCTTTACGAGCAGTACTTC.

On this clone: At one of its ends the junction is not consistent with the germline gene, which may arise from a read error. This chain's CDR3 is CASSTVSLFGGF. CDR3 nucleotides: TGTGCCAGCAGTACTGTTTCACTTTTTGGTGGATTC. The chain has TRBV28 and TRBJ2-7, with D unresolved. Germline loops: CDR1 MDHEN, CDR2 SYDVKM. This CDR3 has 12 residues.

This chain joins TRBV28 and TRBJ1-2; TRBD1 might be the D (6 bases). This CDR3 region has 15 residues. Per the germline V gene, CDR1 is MDHEN and CDR2 is SYDVKM. Trimming removed 1 base from V and 8 bases from J, with 17 bases in between. CDR3 DNA: TGTGCCAGCAGTTTATCCCTGGGGGCTTCGAGCGGCTACACCTTC. It encodes CASSLSLGASSGYTF.

The chain recombines TRBV27 with TRBJ1-5; D is ambiguous. This CDR3 has 13 residues. Trimming removed 4 bases at V and 2 bases at J, with 6 bases between. Looked up from germline, CDR1 is MNHEY and CDR2 is SMNVEV (reference sequence). The CDR3 sequence: CASSYGGNQPQHF. CDR3 coding DNA: TGTGCCAGCAGTTATGGGGGCAATCAGCCCCAGCATTTT.

This clone was counted at least ten times. The genes are TRBV6-1 and TRBJ1-3; D is possibly TRBD1 (5 bases). The V gene's germline CDR1 is MNHNS and CDR2 SASEGT. The CDR3 runs 18 residues. Trimming removed 1 base from V and 0 bases from J, with 16 bases in between. The CDR3 DNA reads as TGTGCCAGCAGTGAAGAGGGACGGCATGAGACCTCTGGAAACACCATATATTTT. This codes for CASSEEGRHETSGNTIYF.

This clone came up a few times. This rearrangement joins TRBV5-4 to TRBJ2-3; 9 positions match TRBD2. Germline V lookup: CDR1 SGHNT, CDR2 YYREEE (reference sequence). Trimming cost V 1 base and J 2 bases; bases outside gene matches: 5. The CDR3 is made up of 16 amino acids. CDR3 coding DNA: TGTGCCAGCAGCTTGCGCAGCGGGAGGTACACAGATACGCAGTATTTT. Protein product: CASSLRSGRYTDTQYF. The full variable domain, completed using reference TRBV5-4 and TRBJ2-3, is ETGVTQSPTHLIKTRGQQVTLRCSSQSGHNTVSWYQQALGQGPQFIFQYYREEENGRGNFPPRFSGLQFPNYSSELNVNALELDDSALYLCASSLRSGRYTDTQYFGPGTRLTVL.

The chain joins TRBV6-4 to TRBJ1-1, with D possibly matching TRBD1 (5 bases). The V end lost 6 bases, the J end lost 5 bases, and 16 bases lay between the germline ends. In germline, CDR1 is MRHNA, CDR2 SNTAGT. The CDR3 length is 14 residues. CDR3 loop: CASRETAEGTEAFF. In DNA, the CDR3 is TGTGCCAGCAGGGAGACAGCCGAGGGGACTGAAGCTTTCTTT.

The V call is TRBV5-1, the J call TRBJ1-1; D unresolved. Between the trimmed V and J ends, which lost 3 bases and 1 base, there was a span of 13 bases. Germline loops: CDR1 SGHRS, CDR2 YFSETQ. CDR3 length: 15 residues. The chain's CDR3 is CASSSSNTANTEAFF. CDR3 in DNA: TGCGCCAGCAGCTCGTCGAACACGGCGAACACTGAAGCTTTCTTT. The whole variable domain, filled in from reference TRBV5-1 and TRBJ1-1, reads KAGVTQTPRYLIKTRGQQVTLSCSPISGHRSVSWYQQTPGQGLQFLFEYFSETQRNKGNFPGRFSGRQFSNSRSEMNVSTLELGDSALYLCASSSSNTANTEAFFGQGTRLTVV.

The gene calls are TRBV5-1 and TRBJ1-4; 8 bases fit TRBD1. V shed 7 bases, J shed 8 bases, and the junction held 7 bases outside the gene matches. Germline CDR1 is SGHRS and CDR2 is YFSETQ. This CDR3 is built from 13 residues. The CDR3: CASSTNRGEKLFF. The CDR3 nucleotides read TGCGCCAGCTCCACCAACAGGGGGGAAAAACTGTTTTTT.

The V call is TRBV6-5, the J call TRBJ2-7; D gene unclear. V gave up 5 bases and J gave up 2 bases, with 13 bases separating them. Germline V gene lookup returns CDR1 MNHEY and CDR2 SVGAGI. The CDR3 consists of 14 residues. The CDR3 protein is CASSREGPPYEQYF. The CDR3 nucleotides read TGTGCCAGCAGTCGAGAAGGGCCCCCCTACGAGCAGTACTTC.

V is TRBV27 and J is TRBJ2-7, with a weak D call TRBD2 (5 bases). Trimming stripped 0 bases from V and 6 bases from J, with 9 bases between. The CDR3 totals 13 residues. CDR1 is MNHEY, CDR2 SMNVEV, per germline (reference sequence). CDR3 nucleotide sequence: TGTGCCAGCAGTTTATCACGCAGCGGCGAGCAGTACTTC. It encodes CASSLSRSGEQYF.

This chain uses TRBV3-1 (or the pseudogene TRBV3-2) with TRBJ1-2; unclear D gene. Trimming stripped 0 bases from V and 0 bases from J, with 14 bases between. Per germline, CDR1 LGHDT and CDR2 YNNKEL (reference sequence). The CDR3 loop spans 17 amino acids. Written as DNA, the CDR3 is TGTGCCAGCAGCCAAGAGCTTTTGGTCTATTCTAACTATGGCTACACCTTC. This gives the protein CASSQELLVYSNYGYTF.

This clone appeared a single time. V usage is TRBV18 and J usage is TRBJ1-5; 9 positions match TRBD1. V was pared by 2 bases and J by 4 bases, with 3 bases of the junction left unmatched. The germline CDR1 and CDR2 sequences are KGHSH and LQKENI. This CDR3 region has 15 residues. CDR3 protein: CASSPGTGHNQPQHF. The CDR3 region has the DNA TGTGCCAGCTCACCAGGGACAGGGCATAATCAGCCCCAGCATTTT.

The genes are TRBV28 and TRBJ2-1; 9 bases match TRBD2. There are 15 residues in the CDR3. Losses at the gene ends were 2 bases for V and 10 bases for J; bases not matched to a gene: 9. Germline CDR1 MDHEN, CDR2 SYDVKM. The CDR3 spells CASSLGGGLAREQFF. CDR3 sequence (DNA): TGTGCCAGCAGTTTAGGAGGGGGACTAGCAAGGGAGCAGTTCTTC.

The rearrangement links TRBV12-5 to TRBJ2-1; D unresolved. This CDR3 has 13 amino acids. CDR1 and CDR2 from the germline V gene are LGHNT and FRNRAP. The germline V and J ends were trimmed by 5 bases and 6 bases, with 11 bases remaining between them. DNA of the CDR3: TGTGCTAGTGGTCCGGTGAGCCGCAATGAGCAGTTCTTC. It specifies CASGPVSRNEQFF. The full variable domain, in which reference TRBV12-5 and TRBJ2-1 provide the parts outside the CDR3, is DARVTQTPRHKVTEMGQEVTMRCQPILGHNTVFWYRQTMMQGLELLAYFRNRAPLDDSGMPKDRFSAEMPDATLATLKIQPSEPRDSAVYFCASGPVSRNEQFFGPGTRLTVL.

This clone is a singleton in its sample. J is TRBJ2-7 and V is TRBV6-4, with D possibly matching TRBD1 (6 bases). Germline V lookup: CDR1 MRHNA, CDR2 SNTAGT. The CDR3 is 13 residues long. V was clipped by 4 bases and J by 12 bases, with 19 bases between them. CDR3 loop: CASSALQGTRVYF. CDR3 sequence (DNA): TGTGCCAGCAGTGCCCTACAGGGAACTCGGGTGTACTTC.

The gene calls are TRBV5-8 and TRBJ2-7, with D perhaps matching TRBD1 or TRBD2 (6 bases each). The germline gives CDR1 SGHTS, CDR2 YDEGEE. The CDR3 spans 15 residues. The V end was cut by 4 bases, the J end by 2 bases, with 16 bases between. The CDR3 region is CASSPLLGGTYEQYF. The DNA of the CDR3 is TGTGCCAGCAGCCCCCTATTAGGGGGGACCTACGAGCAGTACTTC.

This clone was seen just once. The V gene is TRBV7-9, the J gene TRBJ1-2; D is unclear. V lost 2 bases and J 6 bases, leaving 10 bases between the germline ends. CDR1 is SEHNR and CDR2 is FQNEAQ in the germline V gene (reference sequence). The CDR3 loop spans 13 amino acids. The CDR3 loop is CASSLTALNGYTF. CDR3 coding DNA: TGTGCCAGCAGCTTAACCGCCCTAAATGGCTACACCTTC.

This clone occurred once. V usage is TRBV12-5 and J usage is TRBJ2-7; perhaps TRBD1 as D (6 bases). Trimming left V 3 bases short and J 1 base short, with 16 bases between. The CDR3 runs to 16 residues. Germline V gives CDR1 LGHNT, CDR2 FRNRAP. The CDR3 nucleotides are TGTGCTAGTGGTTTTACGGACAGCCTCTCGTCCTACGAGCAGTACTTC. Its protein is CASGFTDSLSSYEQYF.

The CDR3 loop reads CASTLFGTEAFF. The CDR3 nucleotides are TGTGCCAGCACCCTTTTTGGCACTGAAGCTTTCTTT. The chain is built from TRBV28 and TRBJ1-1; D not certain. CDR1 and CDR2 from the germline V gene are MDHEN and SYDVKM. The CDR3 runs to 12 residues. Trimming shortened V by 7 bases and J by 4 bases, and 10 bases separated the two germline ends.

The J gene is TRBJ1-3, the V gene TRBV5-4, with D uncertain. The CDR3 spans 15 residues. The ends were cut back, 0 bases at V and 2 bases at J, with 9 bases in the middle. In germline, CDR1 is SGHNT, CDR2 YYREEE (reference sequence). The CDR3 here is CASSLVGSTGNTIYF. In DNA form, the CDR3 reads TGTGCCAGCAGCTTGGTTGGGTCTACTGGAAACACCATATATTTT.

The V call is TRBV28, the J call TRBJ2-7; D is uncertain. CDR1 is MDHEN and CDR2 is SYDVKM in the germline V gene. The CDR3 has 11 residues. V was shortened by 7 bases and J by 7 bases, with 11 bases between the two germline ends. For the CDR3, the DNA is TGTGCCAGCAAAGGGTGGAGAGAGCAGTACTTC. Translated: CASKGWREQYF.

The rearrangement joins TRBV4-2 to TRBJ1-1; 7 positions agree with TRBD1. CDR1 is LGHNA and CDR2 is YNFKEQ in the germline V gene. The CDR3 is 17 residues long. The V gene end was trimmed by 3 bases and the J gene end by 2 bases; junction bases not matched to a gene: 12. The CDR3 reads CASSQTNRGRGNTEAFF. As DNA, the CDR3 is TGTGCCAGCAGCCAGACTAACAGGGGAAGGGGAAACACTGAAGCTTTCTTT.

In nucleotides, the CDR3 is TGCGCCAGCAGCCCCGCCACCTCCGGGACAGCCCTCTACACCTTC. Protein: CASSPATSGTALYTF. V and J are TRBV5-1 and TRBJ1-2, with 7 positions matching TRBD1. The CDR3 sequence is 15 residues long. Unmatched junction bases numbered 16, after V lost 4 bases and J lost 10 bases. The germline V gene encodes CDR1 SGHRS and CDR2 YFSETQ.